This T cell receptor (beta chain) came from a study of beta chain features in type 1 diabetes. This clone has more than one count but fewer than ten. What it binds is unknown. The germline V and J ends were trimmed by 2 bases and 0 bases, with 11 bases remaining between them. The CDR3 is 17 amino acids. Germline V gene lookup returns CDR1 SGHTA and CDR2 FQGNSA. Sorting with CD45RO/CCR7/CD25/CD127/CD95/CD27 yielded naive, central memory, regulatory and stem-like memory CD4+ cells. Whole-study results and caveats: For Type 1 diabetes patients, all four CD4+ subsets carried TCRB CDR3s that were moderately but significantly shorter. PCR might preferentially amplify shorter templates, equally in patients and controls. Researchers reported that naive, central memory and Treg TCRB repertoires appeared more similar in patients than in healthy donors. Using cDNA template may skew counts toward highly expressing activated cells.

Isolated RNA was reverse transcribed in full, so expressed TCRB transcripts were sequenced. The protocol was immunoSEQ multiplex PCR, while the TCRdb copy is restricted to in-frame clones and leaves out a portion. Among about 260,000 clones listed, around 21% were seen once. The material sequenced was naive CD4+ T cells from blood. The rearrangement joins TRBV7-2 to TRBJ2-6; D gene uncertain. The receptor was isolated from a woman between 40 and 50 years old with type 1 diabetes. CDR3 DNA sequence: TGTGCCAGCAGCTTATTCTCCGGTGACTCTGGGGCCAACGTCCTGACTTTC. Translated, it gives CASSLFSGDSGANVLTF. The full variable domain, completed using reference TRBV7-2 and TRBJ2-6, is GAGVSQSPSNKVTEKGKDVELRCDPISGHTALYWYRQSLGQGLEFLIYFQGNSAPDKSGLPSDRFSAERTGGSVSTLTIQRTQQEDSAVYLCASSLFSGDSGANVLTFGAGSRLTVL.